Below, 30 T cell receptor beta chains from the same sample are listed, as sequenced in a study of T-cell memory formation after mild COVID-19. Each CDR3 protein gets one entry after TCRdb re-called the 5' RACE reads with MiXCR. The sample includes fewer than 600,000 distinct CDR3 sequences, about 20% of them seen just once. The sample comprised PBMCs or a T cell subset sorted from them (not recorded which). Receptors originate from an adult woman who had mild COVID-19 (a few samples of this study predate the infection). Cell type and time point are not known.

The gene calls are TRBV11-2 and TRBJ2-7; a weak D match, TRBD2 (6 bases). The CDR3 spans 15 residues. With 0 bases removed from V and 6 bases from J, the gap between germline ends came to 15 bases. CDR1 and CDR2 (germline): SGHAT, FQNNGV. In DNA form, the CDR3 reads TGTGCCAGCAGCTTAGATCAACGGGCCGGGGGCGAGCAGTACTTC. Translated, it gives CASSLDQRAGGEQYF.

This clonotype has more than one count but fewer than ten. This chain joins TRBV7-2 and TRBJ2-7; TRBD2 matches 7 bases. V was pared by 5 bases and J by 5 bases, with 9 bases of the junction left unmatched. Per the germline V gene, CDR1 is SGHTA and CDR2 is FQGNSA. CDR3 length: 14 amino acids. CDR3 residues: CASSLRGGSNEQYF. The DNA of the CDR3 is TGTGCCAGCAGCCTAAGGGGCGGGAGTAACGAGCAGTACTTC.

This clonotype was detected only a few times. The chain recombines TRBV2 with TRBJ1-2; D remains unclear. The CDR3 contains 15 residues. Trimming stripped 1 base from V and 3 bases from J, with 12 bases between. CDR1 is SNHLY and CDR2 is FYNNEI in the germline V gene. DNA for the CDR3: TGTGCCAGCAGTGAAGGTGGGTGGAGAGACTATGGCTACACCTTC. Translation: CASSEGGWRDYGYTF.

This clonotype was counted at least ten times. The chain couples TRBV6-5 to TRBJ2-7; 10 nucleotides match TRBD2. The germline CDR1 and CDR2 sequences are MNHEY and SVGAGI. The CDR3 extends over 18 amino acids. V gave up 0 bases and J gave up 0 bases; unmatched junction bases: 8. The chain's CDR3 is CASSYSFWTSGSSYEQYF. In nucleotides, the CDR3 is TGTGCCAGCAGTTACTCGTTCTGGACTAGCGGTTCCTCCTACGAGCAGTACTTC.

This clonotype was recorded a few times. J is TRBJ1-5 and V is TRBV27; 7 positions agree with TRBD1. This CDR3 is built from 14 residues. Germline-derived CDR1 and CDR2 are MNHEY and SMNVEV (reference sequence). Losses at the gene ends were 2 bases for V and 5 bases for J; bases not matched to a gene: 3. Written as DNA, the CDR3 is TGTGCCAGCAGTTTACCCGGGACAGATCAGCCCCAGCATTTT. As protein: CASSLPGTDQPQHF.

The chain carries TRBV6-5 and TRBJ1-6; tentatively, D is TRBD1 (5 bases). Germline lookup yields CDR1 MNHEY and CDR2 SVGAGI. Trimming took off 6 bases at V and 9 bases at J, with 24 bases between the two ends. The CDR3 is 17 residues long. In DNA form, the CDR3 reads TGTGCCAGCAGAACCGGCCAGGGTACATGGATGAGTTCACCCCTCCACTTT. Its translation is CASRTGQGTWMSSPLHF.

This clonotype has just a few counts. The chain couples TRBV10-3 to TRBJ2-7; D ambiguous. V was trimmed by 2 bases and J by 0 bases, leaving 5 bases between them. The CDR3 length is 13 residues. Germline-derived CDR1 and CDR2 are ENHRY and SYGVKD. CDR3: CAISEASSYEQYF. CDR3 DNA: TGTGCCATCAGTGAGGCGAGCTCCTACGAGCAGTACTTC.

The sample holds a few counts of this clonotype. J is TRBJ2-3 and V is TRBV20-1; D uncertain. This CDR3 has 13 residues. CDR1 and CDR2 from the germline V gene are DFQATT and SNEGSKA (reference sequence). CDR3 in amino acids: CNHGIPITDTQYF. DNA of the CDR3: TGCAACCACGGAATACCCATCACAGATACGCAGTATTTT.

The V call is TRBV19, the J call TRBJ1-2, with D maybe TRBD1 (6 bases). V shed 4 bases and J shed 4 bases, with 16 bases lying between them. Germline loops: CDR1 LNHDA, CDR2 SQIVND (reference sequence). There are 15 residues in the CDR3. CDR3: CASSTGRLDSYGYTF. The CDR3 coding sequence is TGTGCCAGTAGTACAGGTCGTCTGGACAGCTATGGCTACACCTTC.

This clonotype was observed a few times. The chain's CDR3 is CASRTLATSTDTQYF. The CDR3 DNA is TGTGCCAGCAGAACCCTAGCGACTAGCACAGATACGCAGTATTTT. This chain links TRBV2 with TRBJ2-3, with a possible D match to TRBD2 (6 bases). The CDR3 has 15 amino acids. Germline values: CDR1 SNHLY, CDR2 FYNNEI. V lost 6 bases to trimming and J lost 0 bases, with 13 bases between them.

Ten or more counts support this clonotype. The rearrangement joins TRBV18 to TRBJ2-3, with no clear D. The V gene's germline CDR1 is KGHSH and CDR2 LQKENI. The V end was cut by 3 bases, the J end by 4 bases, with 8 bases between. CDR3 length: 13 amino acids. CDR3 loop: CASSPTVSDTQYF. The CDR3 DNA follows: TGTGCCAGCTCACCTACGGTTTCAGATACGCAGTATTTT.

A few counts support this clonotype. This chain joins TRBV4-2 and TRBJ2-1; 9 bases match TRBD2. The CDR3 is made up of 17 amino acids. The V gene end was trimmed by 2 bases and the J gene end by 6 bases; junction bases not matched to a gene: 11. CDR1 LGHNA and CDR2 YNFKEQ come from the germline V gene. The DNA for the CDR3 is TGTGCCAGCAGCCAAAGGTTTGGCGCGGGAGGGCTCAATGAGCAGTTCTTC. Amino acids: CASSQRFGAGGLNEQFF.

The V and J genes are TRBV6-2 or TRBV6-3 and TRBJ2-3, with no clear D. This CDR3 comprises 18 residues. Germline lookup yields CDR1 MNHEY and CDR2 SVGEGT. The V end lost 2 bases, the J end lost 0 bases, and 18 bases lay between the germline ends. The chain's CDR3 is CASSYHGGSSTSTDTQYF. The CDR3 bases are TGTGCCAGCAGTTACCACGGCGGTAGCTCCACTAGCACAGATACGCAGTATTTT.

The chain is built from TRBV7-2 and TRBJ2-7, with D possibly TRBD2 on 6 matching bases. The ends were cut back, 5 bases at V and 5 bases at J, with 13 bases in the middle. CDR3 length equals 13 residues. Germline V CDR1 and CDR2: SGHTA, FQGNSA. The CDR3 is CASSPGTDDEQYF. CDR3 DNA: TGTGCCAGCAGCCCAGGGACTGACGACGAGCAGTACTTC.

The rearrangement links TRBV18 to TRBJ2-5, with a possible D match to TRBD1 (5 bases). Germline V CDR1 and CDR2: KGHSH, LQKENI. V lost 2 bases, J lost 5 bases, and 9 bases lay in between. This CDR3 has 13 amino acids. CDR3 sequence: CASSPIRDETQYF. The DNA for the CDR3 is TGTGCCAGCTCACCAATCAGGGATGAGACCCAGTACTTC.

In its sample, this clonotype was seen many times. J is TRBJ2-5 and V is TRBV4-1; D gene unclear. This CDR3 contains 15 residues. The V gene lost 0 bases and the J gene lost 5 bases, with 13 bases spanning the gap. CDR1 is MGHRA, CDR2 YSYEKL, per germline. The CDR3 DNA is TGCGCCAGCAGCCAAGATGGCTACGCCCGGGAGACCCAGTACTTC. Protein product: CASSQDGYARETQYF.

This chain links TRBV7-9 with TRBJ1-1; D may be TRBD1 (6 bases). Deletions cut 5 bases from V and 5 bases from J, with 18 bases between. This CDR3 has 15 residues. Germline CDR1 SEHNR, CDR2 FQNEAQ (reference sequence). The CDR3 here is CASSLGRAGETEAFF. Here the CDR3 DNA reads TGTGCCAGCAGCCTAGGGCGGGCAGGGGAAACTGAAGCTTTCTTT.

This clonotype has more than one count but fewer than ten. The chain recombines TRBV9 with TRBJ2-1; 12 bases agree with TRBD2. The V gene end was trimmed by 0 bases and the J gene end by 7 bases; junction bases not matched to a gene: 14. Germline CDR1 SGDLS, CDR2 YYNGEE. CDR3 length: 19 residues. CDR3: CASSVDSSGLAGRGNEQFF. CDR3 bases: TGTGCCAGCAGCGTAGACTCATCAGGACTAGCGGGGAGGGGGAATGAGCAGTTCTTC. Together with reference TRBV9 and TRBJ2-1, the CDR3 gives the full variable domain: DSGVTQTPKHLITATGQRVTLRCSPRSGDLSVYWYQQSLDQGLQFLIQYYNGEERAKGNILERFSAQQFPDLHSELNLSSLELGDSALYFCASSVDSSGLAGRGNEQFFGPGTRLTVL.

The chain links TRBV12-3 or TRBV12-4 to TRBJ1-2; D is ambiguous. The germline V and J ends were trimmed by 6 bases and 2 bases, with 10 bases remaining between them. This CDR3 comprises 13 residues. The DNA for the CDR3 is TGTGCCAGCAGGGAGGCAAAGAACTATGGCTACACCTTC. Its translation is CASREAKNYGYTF.

The chain recombines TRBV14 with TRBJ2-2; 7 nucleotides agree with TRBD1. Losses at the gene ends were 4 bases for V and 7 bases for J; bases not matched to a gene: 9. The CDR3 runs 15 residues. Germline assignment: CDR1 SGHDN and CDR2 FVKESK. This CDR3 reads CASSPRDSLRGELFF. CDR3 bases: TGTGCCAGCAGCCCCCGGGACAGCCTTCGCGGGGAGCTGTTTTTT. Full variable domain (missing parts from reference TRBV14 and TRBJ2-2): EAGVTQFPSHSVIEKGQTVTLRCDPISGHDNLYWYRRVMGKEIKFLLHFVKESKQDESGMPNNRFLAERTGGTYSTLKVQPAELEDSGVYFCASSPRDSLRGELFFGEGSRLTVL.

The chain joins TRBV6-1 to TRBJ2-1, with TRBD1 identical over 7 bases. The CDR3 loop spans 12 amino acids. CDR1 is MNHNS and CDR2 is SASEGT in the germline V gene. V was pared by 10 bases and J by 7 bases, with 7 bases of the junction left unmatched. In DNA form, the CDR3 reads TGTGCCACCACCTCAGGGGGAAATGAGCAGTTCTTC. Translating gives CATTSGGNEQFF.

The chain is built from TRBV7-2 and TRBJ1-6; unclear D gene. Germline-derived CDR1 and CDR2 are SGHTA and FQGNSA. The CDR3 contains 14 residues. Between the trimmed V and J ends, which lost 4 bases and 4 bases, there was a span of 8 bases. The chain's CDR3 is CASSSIDYNSPLHF. In DNA, the CDR3 is TGTGCCAGCAGCTCCATAGATTATAATTCACCCCTCCACTTT.

The chain joins TRBV12-3 or TRBV12-4 to TRBJ1-1; TRBD1 aligns across 7 bases. Trimming at V came to 3 bases and at J to 3 bases, leaving 7 bases not matched to a gene. The length of the CDR3 is 15 residues. CDR3 bases: TGTGCCAGCAGTTTCGGAGGGGGCCGCGACACTGAAGCTTTCTTT. The encoded protein is CASSFGGGRDTEAFF.

This clonotype was counted between two and nine times. This chain connects TRBV12-3 or TRBV12-4 to TRBJ1-3; TRBD1 might be the D (5 bases). Trimming removed 4 bases from V and 4 bases from J, with 8 bases in between. The length of the CDR3 is 13 residues. The DNA of the CDR3 is TGTGCCAGCAGTTCCCCAGGGGGAAACACCATATATTTT. Translation gives CASSSPGGNTIYF.

Only a few counts were recorded for this clonotype. The chain carries TRBV7-8 and TRBJ2-7, with D perhaps TRBD2 (6 bases). V was shortened by 2 bases and J by 7 bases, with 15 bases between the two germline ends. There are 14 residues in the CDR3. Germline V CDR1 and CDR2: SGHVS, FQNEAQ. CDR3 in DNA: TGTGCCAGCAGCTTAAGGACTACCTCAGGAGAGCAGTACTTC. As protein: CASSLRTTSGEQYF.

There are a few counts of this clonotype. CDR3 bases: TGTGCCAGCAGCCCCCGGACAGCGGGGGGGCTGAATGAGCAGTTCTTC. Translation gives CASSPRTAGGLNEQFF. The rearrangement uses TRBV7-3 and TRBJ2-1; 10 bases are shared with TRBD2. This CDR3 is 16 amino acids long. Germline assignment: CDR1 SGHTA and CDR2 FQGTGA. Losses at the gene ends were 5 bases for V and 7 bases for J; bases not matched to a gene: 11.

The chain employs TRBV5-6 and TRBJ1-5; D not certain. The CDR3 has 15 amino acids. Germline loops: CDR1 SGHDT, CDR2 YYEEEE. Trimming stripped 0 bases from V and 1 base from J, with 8 bases between. CDR3 loop: CASSLDRSSNQPQHF. CDR3 nucleotides: TGTGCCAGCAGCTTGGACAGATCCAGCAATCAGCCCCAGCATTTT.

The chain is built from TRBV5-1 and TRBJ1-1; D not certain. V lost 4 bases and J lost 0, with 13 bases in between. This CDR3 is built from 15 residues. Germline V gene sequence: CDR1 SGHRS, CDR2 YFSETQ. This chain's CDR3 is CASSPQSEVNTEAFF. In DNA, the CDR3 is TGCGCCAGCAGCCCCCAGTCGGAGGTGAACACTGAAGCTTTCTTT.

This clonotype was counted between two and nine times. The chain combines TRBV7-9 with TRBJ2-7; tentatively, D is TRBD1 or TRBD2 (5 bases each). Trimming pared 2 bases from V and 5 bases from J, leaving 10 bases between. The CDR3 is 13 amino acids. Germline loops: CDR1 SEHNR, CDR2 FQNEAQ (reference sequence). CDR3 in amino acids: CASSLQGPHEQYF. The CDR3 region has the DNA TGTGCCAGCAGCTTACAGGGACCCCACGAGCAGTACTTC. Combining the CDR3 with reference TRBV7-9 and TRBJ2-7 gives the whole variable domain DTGVSQNPRHKITKRGQNVTFRCDPISEHNRLYWYRQTLGQGPEFLTYFQNEAQLEKSRLLSDRFSAERPKGSFSTLEIQRTEQGDSAMYLCASSLQGPHEQYFGPGTRLTVT.

At least ten counts were recorded for this clonotype. The CDR3 DNA sequence: TGCGCCAGCAGCTCCAGACTAGCGGGGGGTTACAATGAGCAGTTCTTC. Amino acids: CASSSRLAGGYNEQFF. The J gene is TRBJ2-1, the V gene TRBV5-1; 13 nucleotides line up with TRBD2. The trim removed 3 bases at V and 4 bases at J, leaving 4 bases unmatched. This CDR3 is 16 amino acids long. Germline-derived CDR1 and CDR2 are SGHRS and YFSETQ.